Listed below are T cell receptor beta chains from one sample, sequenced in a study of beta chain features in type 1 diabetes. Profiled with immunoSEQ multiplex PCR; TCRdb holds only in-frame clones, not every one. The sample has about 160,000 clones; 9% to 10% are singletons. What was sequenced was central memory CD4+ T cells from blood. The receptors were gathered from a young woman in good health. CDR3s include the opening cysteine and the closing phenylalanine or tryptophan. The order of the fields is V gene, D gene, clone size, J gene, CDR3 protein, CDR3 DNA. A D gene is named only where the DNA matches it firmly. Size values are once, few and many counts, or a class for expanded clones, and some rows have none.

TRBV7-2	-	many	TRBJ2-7	CASSLRDSPPGEQYF	TGTGCCAGCAGCTTAAGGGACTCCCCCCCTGGCGAGCAGTACTTC
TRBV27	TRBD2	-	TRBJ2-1	CASRTSGNHNEQFF	TGTGCCAGTCGGACTAGCGGGAATCACAATGAGCAGTTCTTC
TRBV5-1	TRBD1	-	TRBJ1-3	CASSLGTGSSGNTIYF	TGCGCCAGCAGCTTGGGGACAGGGTCCTCTGGAAACACCATATATTTT
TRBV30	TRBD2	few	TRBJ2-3	CAWRASGNTQYF	TGTGCCTGGAGGGCCAGCGGGAATACGCAGTATTTT
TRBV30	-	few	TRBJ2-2	CAWSGSGTGELFF	TGTGCCTGGAGTGGTAGCGGAACCGGGGAGCTGTTTTTT
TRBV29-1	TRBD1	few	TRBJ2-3	CSARGGQGSDTQYF	TGCAGCGCCCGGGGGGGACAGGGGTCAGATACGCAGTATTTT
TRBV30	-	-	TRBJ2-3	CAWTVGGSDTQYF	TGTGCCTGGACGGTCGGGGGTTCAGATACGCAGTATTTT
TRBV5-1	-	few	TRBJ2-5	CASSMESLQGMGETQYF	TGCGCCAGCAGCATGGAAAGCCTTCAGGGGATGGGGGAGACCCAGTACTTC
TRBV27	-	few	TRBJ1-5	CASSLSRQGGQPQHF	TGTGCCAGCAGTTTATCGAGGCAGGGAGGTCAGCCCCAGCATTTT
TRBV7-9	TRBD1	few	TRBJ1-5	CASSLGQGVNSNQPQHF	TGTGCCAGCAGCTTAGGACAGGGGGTGAATAGCAATCAGCCCCAGCATTTT
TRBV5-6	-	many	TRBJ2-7	CASSSDSYEQYF	TGTGCCAGCAGCTCTGACAGCTACGAGCAGTACTTC
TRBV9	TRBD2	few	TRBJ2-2	CASSVELAGDTGELFF	TGTGCCAGCAGCGTAGAATTAGCGGGGGACACCGGGGAGCTGTTTTTT
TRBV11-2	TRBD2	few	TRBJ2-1	CAIGEGLAGGYNEQFF	TGTGCCATCGGAGAGGGACTAGCGGGAGGTTACAATGAGCAGTTCTTC
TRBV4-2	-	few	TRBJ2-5	CASSQGGGSTKETQYF	TGTGCCAGCAGCCAAGGTGGTGGTAGCACCAAAGAGACCCAGTACTTC
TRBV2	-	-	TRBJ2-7	CASKGQSYEQYF	TGTGCCAGCAAAGGACAGTCCTACGAGCAGTACTTC